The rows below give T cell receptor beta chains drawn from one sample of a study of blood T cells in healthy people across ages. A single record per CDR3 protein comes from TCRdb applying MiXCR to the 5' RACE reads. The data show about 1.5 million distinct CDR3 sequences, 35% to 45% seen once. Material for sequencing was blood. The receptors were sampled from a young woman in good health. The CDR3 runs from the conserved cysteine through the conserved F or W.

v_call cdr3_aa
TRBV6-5 CASSPLDKFGEAFF
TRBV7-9 CASSPRLAGERNEQFF
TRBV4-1 CASSSPGTGVDEQFF
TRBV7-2 CASSWDGTSGYNEQFF
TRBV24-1 CATRSNTEAFF
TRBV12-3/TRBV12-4 CASTSWISGSNQPQHF
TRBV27 CASSFLGLNLGLNTEAFF
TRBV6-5 CASTWGGNGYTF
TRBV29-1 CSVAPLFPGLAKNIQFF
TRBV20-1 CSARGGPNQPQHF
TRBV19 CASSRPTRGGQPQHF
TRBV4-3 CASSQNGRQWGDTQYF
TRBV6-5 CASSNGVMNTEAFF
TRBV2 CASRVTSGGETQYF
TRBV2 CASSEKTGLAGDDEQYF
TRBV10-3 CAISESTGNYGYTF
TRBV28 CASRSGTGINQPQHF
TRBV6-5 CASSYRVGQDDSGANVLTF
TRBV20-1 CSARRLAGVQSSYNEQFF
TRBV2 CASSEWGHRTDTQYF
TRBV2 CASSEVRGTDTQYF
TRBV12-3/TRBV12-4 CASSLWGTSTDTQYF
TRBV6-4 CASSDTSGAPYNEQFF
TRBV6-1 CASSEALTYSYTF
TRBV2 CASSEGGGRITDTQYF
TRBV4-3 CASSQDVFGKLFF
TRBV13 CASKWGPGELFF
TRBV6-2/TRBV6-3 CASIDGDNYSNQPQHF
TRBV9 CASSVGSARYNSPLHF
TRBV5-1 CASSSPGRQGTQYF
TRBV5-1 CASSTDPASGTDAQYF
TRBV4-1 CASSQDPQRLAAPLHF
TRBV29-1 CSVATGTSTDTQYF
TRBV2 CASSEGDRDNEQYF
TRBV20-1 CSATGTGGFVEKLFF
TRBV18 CASSVVTGRETQYF
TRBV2 CASSPGQRKGSYNEQFF
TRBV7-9 CASSLASGTGEKLFF
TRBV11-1 CASSSPTDLLRDPGLHTQYF
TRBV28 CASSTSRLAGNYNEQFF